This T cell receptor beta chain was sequenced during a study of blood T cell repertoires in COVID-19. Only in-frame clones appear in the TCRdb table, and some are missing; sequencing was by immunoSEQ multiplex PCR. This sample yields around 230,000 clones, of which approximately 80% are seen a single time; roughly 9.6% belongs to the top ten. The germline gives CDR1 ENHRY, CDR2 SYGVKD. This CDR3 region has 14 residues. Unmatched junction bases numbered 6, after V lost 10 bases and J lost 2 bases. The chain carries TRBV10-3 and TRBJ1-4; 8 bases are a match to TRBD1. This receptor was taken from a woman older than 75 with acute or convalescent COVID-19. Sequenced sample: peripheral blood. The CDR3 DNA is TGTGCCACCGGACAGGGACCGACTAATGAAAAACTGTTTTTT. Its protein is CATGQGPTNEKLFF.